The 5 T cell receptor beta chains presented below share a single source sample, sequenced in a study of T cell responses to AZD1222 COVID-19 vaccine. The table came from immunoSEQ multiplex PCR; TCRdb's copy has only in-frame clones and leaves some out. The data show 100,000 to 150,000 clones, about 89% seen once. The sample here was peripheral blood, taken on day 0 of MenACWY control vaccination. The receptors stem from an adult in good health.

The chain is built from TRBV9 and TRBJ2-3; TRBD2 is a possible D gene (6 bases). CDR3 length equals 15 residues. Germline V CDR1 and CDR2: SGDLS, YYNGEE. Trimming removed 4 bases at V and 7 bases at J, with 19 bases between. The CDR3 is CASSPTPVEGNTQYF. CDR3 nucleotides: TGTGCCAGCAGCCCCACCCCGGTGGAGGGGAATACGCAGTATTTT.

The V gene is TRBV5-1, the J gene TRBJ1-2; TRBD1 matches at 7 bases. This CDR3 is built from 13 residues. The germline CDR1 and CDR2 sequences are SGHRS and YFSETQ. Unmatched junction bases numbered 4, after V lost 1 base and J lost 7 bases. The CDR3 sequence is CASSLHGDSGYTF. The CDR3 nucleotides are TGCGCCAGCAGCTTGCACGGGGACAGTGGCTACACCTTC.

The chain couples TRBV5-1 to TRBJ2-1; 14 bases line up with TRBD2. This CDR3 region has 16 residues. The V and J ends lost 0 bases and 8 bases, in that order; junction bases with no gene match: 4. In germline, CDR1 is SGHRS, CDR2 YFSETQ. The CDR3 protein is CASSLGTSGRTDEQFF. The CDR3 coding sequence is TGCGCCAGCAGCTTGGGGACTAGCGGGAGGACCGATGAGCAGTTCTTC.

The CDR3 is CASSSGAPGTEKLFF. DNA of the CDR3: TGTGCCAGCAGTTCGGGGGCCCCAGGGACTGAAAAACTGTTTTTT. The genes are TRBV27 and TRBJ1-4, with D perhaps matching TRBD1 (6 bases). There are 15 residues in the CDR3. CDR1 and CDR2 from the germline V gene are MNHEY and SMNVEV (reference sequence). V lost 4 bases to trimming and J lost 7 bases, with 16 bases between them.

This clone was detected a few times. The chain couples TRBV4-3 to TRBJ2-7; D remains unclear. CDR3 size: 13 residues. In germline, CDR1 is LGHNA, CDR2 YSLEER. With 2 bases removed from V and 6 bases from J, the gap between germline ends came to 11 bases. This CDR3 reads CASSQPPQSEQYF. Here the CDR3 DNA reads TGCGCCAGCAGCCAACCCCCACAAAGCGAGCAGTACTTC.